This TCR beta chain was identified in a study of CD8 T cells in ankylosing spondylitis. General observations from the study: There was reportedly significant enrichment of clones that were disease-linked in matched ankylosing spondylitis synovial fluid. There were earlier reports of some motif variants in reactive arthritis synovial fluid and blood. Disease-linked clones, CD8+, were relatively rare in peripheral blood. Blood from ankylosing spondylitis patients appeared to carry a characteristic roughly 8-variant TCR beta motif.

Note on this clonotype: Its antigen remains unknown.

CDR3 length: 18 amino acids. Germline V lookup: CDR1 SGHRS, CDR2 YFSETQ. J lost 6 bases, V lost 0 bases, and 13 bases had no gene match. Making use of molecular barcodes, quantitative 5'-RACE generated TCR beta libraries. MiXCR, run by TCRdb on the 5' RACE reads, gives a single entry per CDR3 protein. The profile covers under 950,000 distinct CDR3 sequences, with roughly 20% appearing a single time and under 20% taken by the ten largest. Material: blood, either unsorted or a sorted T cell fraction (not recorded which). This chain links TRBV5-1 with TRBJ1-4, with 8 bases lining up with TRBD1. The TCR comes from a male donor with ankylosing spondylitis. Here the CDR3 reads CASSLVTGAASLDEKLFF. CDR3 coding DNA: TGCGCCAGCAGCTTGGTGACAGGGGCAGCAAGTCTGGATGAAAAACTGTTTTTT.